The clone carrying this T cell receptor (beta chain) was seen once. Its antigen is unknown. Germline V gene lookup returns CDR1 GTSNPN and CDR2 SVGIG (reference sequence). This CDR3 has 16 amino acids. The ends lost 1 base at V and 6 bases at J; junction bases unmatched: 15. This record belongs to a study of cytomegalovirus exposure and HLA in healthy donors. This PCR relied on a set of 60 Vbeta primers and 13 Jbeta primers. Assay: immunoSEQ multiplex PCR; the TCRdb copy retains only in-frame clones and omits some. This sample has some 150,000 clones, with 82% found just once. The study's findings and limits: In a later analysis, V- and J-gene trimming of beta chains associated with a DCLRE1C missense variant, replicated independently. Donors belonging to an Asian-associated ancestry cluster reportedly showed fewer N-insertions in productive TCRs than the approximately 670-donor mean, according to what a later analysis found. A few CMV-associated chains proved CMV antigen-specific in vitro.

This clonotype originated in a woman aged 45 to 65 in good health and CMV-seropositive. Sequenced sample: PBMCs. V gene TRBV30 combines with J gene TRBJ2-7; 7 nucleotides match TRBD2. CDR3: CAWSGASGRGTSEQYF. The CDR3 bases are TGTGCCTGGAGTGGGGCCTCGGGGAGGGGAACCTCCGAGCAGTACTTC.